Listed below are T cell receptor beta chains from one sample, sequenced in a study of shared clonotypes between healthy human individuals. Only in-frame clones appear in the TCRdb table, and some are missing; sequencing was by immunoSEQ multiplex PCR. The table shows over 2 million clones, with less than 95% occurring only once. The specimen sequenced was naive CD8+ T cells sorted from blood. The source of these receptors is a man between 18 and 29 years old in good health. Both conserved end residues are part of each CDR3. The D gene is left open where the match is weak. Some rows have no size entry. The others give once, few or many, or a class for an expanded clone.

v_gene,abundance,d_gene,j_gene,CDR3aa,CDR3nt
TRBV11-2,NA,NA,TRBJ1-1,CASSLGGLGAPTEAFF,TGTGCCAGCAGCTTAGGAGGGCTGGGGGCGCCCACTGAAGCTTTCTTT
TRBV2,NA,TRBD2,TRBJ2-7,CASTPGTSGRFRGEQYF,TGTGCCAGCACCCCCGGGACTAGCGGGAGATTTCGGGGCGAGCAGTACTTC
TRBV12-5,NA,TRBD2,TRBJ2-4,CASGLTSGKAKNIQYF,TGTGCTAGTGGTTTGACTAGCGGGAAGGCCAAAAACATTCAGTACTTC
TRBV18,NA,NA,TRBJ1-4,CASSPPGSGGEKLFF,TGTGCCAGCTCACCCCCGGGGTCCGGGGGTGAAAAACTGTTTTTT
TRBV6-5,NA,NA,TRBJ1-6,CASSPVGGGSPLHF,TGTGCCAGCAGCCCAGTCGGGGGGGGTTCACCCCTCCACTTT
TRBV15,NA,NA,TRBJ1-6,CATSREEGLNSPLHF,TGTGCCACCAGCAGAGAGGAGGGATTGAATTCACCCCTCCACTTT
TRBV9,NA,TRBD1,TRBJ2-7,CASSVVGTGGLNEQYF,TGTGCCAGCAGCGTAGTCGGGACAGGGGGCCTTAACGAGCAGTACTTC
TRBV7-9,NA,NA,TRBJ2-1,CASSGAPAYNEQFF,TGTGCCAGCTCAGGGGCACCGGCCTACAATGAGCAGTTCTTC
TRBV27,NA,NA,TRBJ1-1,CASSLRPGLDTEAFF,TGTGCCAGCAGTTTACGACCAGGGCTAGACACTGAAGCTTTCTTT
TRBV7-8,NA,TRBD2,TRBJ2-1,CASSFTGLADYNEQFF,TGTGCCAGCAGCTTTACGGGACTAGCGGACTACAATGAGCAGTTCTTC
TRBV7-9,NA,NA,TRBJ2-7,CASSLVAGNYEQYF,TGTGCCAGCAGCTTAGTTGCCGGAAACTACGAGCAGTACTTC
TRBV7-8,NA,TRBD2,TRBJ2-2,CASSSLAGANTGELFF,TGTGCCAGCAGCTCCTTAGCGGGGGCGAACACCGGGGAGCTGTTTTTT
TRBV10-2,NA,NA,TRBJ1-3,CASSDPAAATNTIYF,TGCGCCAGCAGTGACCCCGCGGCAGCGACAAACACCATATATTTT
TRBV19,NA,NA,TRBJ1-1,CASSIPGGGWTTEAFF,TGTGCCAGTAGTATCCCCGGGGGAGGGTGGACGACTGAAGCTTTCTTT
TRBV27,NA,NA,TRBJ2-3,CASSLRAVVDTQYF,TGTGCCAGCAGTTTGAGGGCTGTGGTGGATACGCAGTATTTT
TRBV5-1,NA,NA,TRBJ2-1,CASSTSNEQFF,TGCGCCAGCTCCACGTCGAATGAGCAGTTCTTC
TRBV30,NA,TRBD1,TRBJ1-2,CAWGQGNGYTF,TGTGCCTGGGGACAGGGAAACGGCTACACCTTC
TRBV12-5,NA,NA,TRBJ2-3,CASGLGGSDTQYF,TGTGCTAGTGGTTTGGGGGGTTCAGATACGCAGTATTTT
TRBV4-1,NA,NA,TRBJ1-5,CASSLLPRGLGNQPQHF,TGCGCCAGCAGCCTCCTACCACGGGGGTTAGGGAATCAGCCCCAGCATTTT
TRBV6-6,NA,NA,TRBJ2-7,CASIGQTYEQYF,TGTGCCAGCATCGGTCAAACCTACGAGCAGTACTTC
TRBV6-1,NA,TRBD2,TRBJ2-7,CASSVASGGAFPYEQYF,TGTGCCAGCAGTGTGGCTAGCGGGGGGGCCTTTCCCTACGAGCAGTACTTC
TRBV7-9,NA,TRBD1,TRBJ2-7,CASSFGQGADHEQYF,TGTGCCAGCAGCTTCGGACAGGGGGCTGACCACGAGCAGTACTTC
TRBV6-5,NA,NA,TRBJ2-5,CASSYGTIEETQYF,TGTGCCAGCAGTTACGGGACCATTGAAGAGACCCAGTACTTC
TRBV5-1,once,NA,TRBJ2-7,CASSLGGGSSYEQYF,TGCGCCAGCAGTCTTGGTGGCGGCAGCTCCTACGAGCAGTACTTC
TRBV5-6,NA,TRBD1,TRBJ2-7,CASSLFGTGVYEQYF,TGTGCCAGCAGCTTGTTCGGGACAGGGGTCTACGAGCAGTACTTC
TRBV27,NA,TRBD1,TRBJ2-7,CASSLKGAQGLYEQYF,TGTGCCAGCAGTCTTAAGGGGGCGCAAGGGTTATACGAGCAGTACTTC
TRBV2,NA,NA,TRBJ1-5,CASSDLEGRTSQPQHF,TGTGCCAGCAGTGATCTGGAGGGCAGGACGAGTCAGCCCCAGCATTTT
TRBV6-1,NA,NA,TRBJ1-2,CASRGMNGYTF,TGTGCCAGCCGCGGGATGAATGGCTACACCTTC
TRBV5-6,NA,NA,TRBJ2-7,CASSLGVGSYEQYF,TGTGCCAGCAGCTTGGGCGTTGGCAGTTACGAGCAGTACTTC